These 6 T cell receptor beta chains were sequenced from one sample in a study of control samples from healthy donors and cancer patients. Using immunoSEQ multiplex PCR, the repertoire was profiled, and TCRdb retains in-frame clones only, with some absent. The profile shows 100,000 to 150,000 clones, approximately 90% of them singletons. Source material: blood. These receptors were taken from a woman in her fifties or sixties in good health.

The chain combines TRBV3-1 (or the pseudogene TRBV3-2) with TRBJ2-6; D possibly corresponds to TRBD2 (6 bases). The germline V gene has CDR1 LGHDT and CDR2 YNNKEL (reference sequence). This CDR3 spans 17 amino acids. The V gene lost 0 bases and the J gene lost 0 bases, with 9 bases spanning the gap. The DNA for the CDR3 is TGTGCCAGCAGCCAAGAGCGGGGCACCTCTGGGGCCAACGTCCTGACTTTC. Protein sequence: CASSQERGTSGANVLTF.

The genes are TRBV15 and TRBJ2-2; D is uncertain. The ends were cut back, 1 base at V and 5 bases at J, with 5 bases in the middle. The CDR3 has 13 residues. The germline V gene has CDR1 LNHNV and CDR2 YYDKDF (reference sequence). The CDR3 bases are TGTGCCACCAGCAGAGGTTTTACCGGGGAGCTGTTTTTT. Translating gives CATSRGFTGELFF.

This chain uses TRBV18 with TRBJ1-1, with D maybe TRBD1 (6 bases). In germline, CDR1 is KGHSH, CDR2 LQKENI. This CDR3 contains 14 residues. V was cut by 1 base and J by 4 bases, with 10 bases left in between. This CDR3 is CASSPLWTATEAFF. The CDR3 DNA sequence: TGTGCCAGCTCACCACTCTGGACAGCCACTGAAGCTTTCTTT.

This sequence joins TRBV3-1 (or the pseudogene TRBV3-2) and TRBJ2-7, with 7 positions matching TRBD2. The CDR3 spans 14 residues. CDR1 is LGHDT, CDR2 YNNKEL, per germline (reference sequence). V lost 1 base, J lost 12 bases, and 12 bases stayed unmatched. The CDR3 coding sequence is TGTGCCAGCAGCCAAGGCCCCCTAGCGGTTAGCAGGTACTTC. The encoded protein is CASSQGPLAVSRYF.

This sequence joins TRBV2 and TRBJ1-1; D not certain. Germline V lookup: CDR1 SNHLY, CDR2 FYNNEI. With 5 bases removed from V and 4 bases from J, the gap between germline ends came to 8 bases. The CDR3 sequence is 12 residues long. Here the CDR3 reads CASSRRSTEAFF. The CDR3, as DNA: TGTGCCAGCAGTCGCCGGAGCACTGAAGCTTTCTTT.

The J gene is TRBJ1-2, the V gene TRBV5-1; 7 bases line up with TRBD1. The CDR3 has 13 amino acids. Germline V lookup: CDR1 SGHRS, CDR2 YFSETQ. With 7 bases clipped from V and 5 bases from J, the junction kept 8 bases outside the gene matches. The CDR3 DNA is TGCGCCAGCGGTTGGGACAGCCCTTATGGCTACACCTTC. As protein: CASGWDSPYGYTF.